These 5 T cell receptor beta chains share one sample of origin, sequenced in a study of OX40 agonist ivuxolimab in advanced cancers. The protocol was immunoSEQ multiplex PCR, while the TCRdb copy is restricted to in-frame clones and leaves out a portion. The profile shows more than 65,000 clones, 75% to 90% of them singletons. Sequences were derived from CD4+ or CD8+ T cells sorted from blood, sampled in a trial of the OX40 agonist ivuxolimab. The receptor source for this set is an adult with an advanced solid tumor such as melanoma, head and neck, liver or kidney cancer.

This chain links TRBV7-2 with TRBJ2-7, with 9 bases identical to TRBD2. In germline, CDR1 is SGHTA, CDR2 FQGNSA. The V and J ends lost 8 bases and 2 bases, in that order; junction bases with no gene match: 13. The CDR3 extends over 16 amino acids. The CDR3 nucleotides are TGTGCCAGCCCAAACGGGGGCGGGGGGGCCCCCTACGAGCAGTACTTC. Protein sequence: CASPNGGGGAPYEQYF.

This clone was picked up one time. This CDR3 is also generated by other DNA sequences in the sample. The J gene is TRBJ1-2, the V gene TRBV11-2; 7 positions match TRBD1. Germline V gene data show CDR1 as SGHAT and CDR2 as FQNNGV. The V segment lost 5 bases and the J segment 3 bases; nucleotides outside the gene matches: 6. This CDR3 comprises 14 residues. The CDR3, as DNA: TGTGCCAGCAGCCCCACCGGGACAGACTATGGCTACACCTTC. Its protein product is CASSPTGTDYGYTF.

The chain couples TRBV19 to TRBJ1-2, with 9 nucleotides matching TRBD1. Germline assignment: CDR1 LNHDA and CDR2 SQIVND (reference sequence). J lost 8 bases, V lost 6 bases, and 7 bases had no gene match. CDR3 length: 13 amino acids. CDR3 residues: CASSRDREAGYTF. The CDR3 DNA sequence: TGTGCCAGTAGCCGGGACAGGGAGGCCGGCTACACCTTC.

The gene calls are TRBV5-1 and TRBJ1-3, with 9 bases that match TRBD1. The germline gives CDR1 SGHRS, CDR2 YFSETQ. The CDR3 is 17 residues long. With V trimmed by 1 base and J by 2 bases, 7 bases remained unmatched. CDR3 residues: CASSLQPRTGAGNTIYF. The CDR3 DNA reads as TGCGCCAGCAGCTTGCAGCCGCGGACAGGGGCTGGAAACACCATATATTTT.

This chain uses TRBV6-6 with TRBJ1-4; a possible D gene is TRBD1 (6 bases). Germline values: CDR1 MNHNY, CDR2 SVGAGI (reference sequence). The CDR3 is 16 residues long. The ends were cut back, 5 bases at V and 8 bases at J, with 21 bases in the middle. The CDR3 spells CASSNPGHLLGEKLFF. CDR3 bases: TGTGCCAGCAGTAACCCGGGACACCTACTCGGGGAAAAACTGTTTTTT.